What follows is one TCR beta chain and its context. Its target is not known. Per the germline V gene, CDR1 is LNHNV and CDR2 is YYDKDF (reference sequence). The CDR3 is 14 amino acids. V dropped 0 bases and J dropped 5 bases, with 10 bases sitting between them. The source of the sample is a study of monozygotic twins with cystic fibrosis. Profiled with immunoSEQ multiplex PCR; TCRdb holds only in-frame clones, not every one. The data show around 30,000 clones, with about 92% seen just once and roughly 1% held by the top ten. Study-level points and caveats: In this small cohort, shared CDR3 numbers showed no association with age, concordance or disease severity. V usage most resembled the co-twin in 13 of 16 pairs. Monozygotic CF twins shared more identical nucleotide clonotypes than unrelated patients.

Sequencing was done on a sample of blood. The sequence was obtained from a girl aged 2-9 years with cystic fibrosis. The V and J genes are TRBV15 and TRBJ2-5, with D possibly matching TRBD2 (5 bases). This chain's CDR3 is CATSRDLRVETQYF. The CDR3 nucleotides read TGTGCCACCAGCAGAGATCTGCGGGTGGAGACCCAGTACTTC.